This T cell receptor beta chain came from a study of radiation and T cells in renal cell carcinoma. Turning to the study itself: Nephrectomy followed 15 Gy stereotactic body radiation by 4 weeks. General study results and limits: Top tumor clonotypes rose in blood 2 weeks post-radiation, then contracted.

This CDR3 region has 18 residues. The germline V gene encodes CDR1 KGHSH and CDR2 LQKENI. With 2 bases clipped from V and 5 bases from J, the junction kept 17 bases outside the gene matches. The data were produced by immunoSEQ multiplex PCR, yet TCRdb's version contains in-frame clones alone and is incomplete. This sample has roughly 120,000 clones, with roughly four fifths found just once. Regarding time point: blood 2 weeks post-SBRT. The treatment was: 15 Gy SBRT to primary tumor, nephrectomy 4 weeks later. Radiation-treated patients gave blood at baseline, week 2 and week 4. The tumor was a clear cell renal cell carcinoma. About this clone: Its cognate antigen is unknown.

The gene calls are TRBV18 and TRBJ1-1, with 7 nucleotides matching TRBD1. Specimen: blood, collected from a patient whose treatment included radiotherapy and nephrectomy. The clonotype originates from a woman aged 55-70 years with renal cell carcinoma. This CDR3 reads CASSPSRRQGGGETEAFF. The CDR3 DNA reads as TGTGCCAGCTCACCATCCCGAAGACAGGGAGGGGGGGAGACTGAAGCTTTCTTT.